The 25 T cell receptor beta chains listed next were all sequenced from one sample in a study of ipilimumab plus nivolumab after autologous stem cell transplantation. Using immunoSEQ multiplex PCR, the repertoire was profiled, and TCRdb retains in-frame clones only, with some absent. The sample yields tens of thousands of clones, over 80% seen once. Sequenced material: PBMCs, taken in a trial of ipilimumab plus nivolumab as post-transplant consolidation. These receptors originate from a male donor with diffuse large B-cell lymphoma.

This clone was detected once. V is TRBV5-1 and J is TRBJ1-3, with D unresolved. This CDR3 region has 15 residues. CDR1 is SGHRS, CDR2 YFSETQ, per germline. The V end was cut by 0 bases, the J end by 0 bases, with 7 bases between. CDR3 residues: CASSLGEGSGNTIYF. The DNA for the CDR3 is TGCGCCAGCAGCTTGGGAGAAGGCTCTGGAAACACCATATATTTT.

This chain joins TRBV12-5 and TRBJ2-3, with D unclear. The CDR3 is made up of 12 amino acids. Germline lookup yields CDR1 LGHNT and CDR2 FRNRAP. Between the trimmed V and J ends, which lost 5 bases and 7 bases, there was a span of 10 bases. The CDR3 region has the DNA TGTGCTAGTGGTGACCCGGTTTATACGCAGTATTTT. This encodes CASGDPVYTQYF.

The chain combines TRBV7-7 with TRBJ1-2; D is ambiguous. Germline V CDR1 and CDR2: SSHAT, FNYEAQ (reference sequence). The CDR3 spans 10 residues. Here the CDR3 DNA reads TGTGCTGGCTACTATAATGGCTACACCTTC. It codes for CAGYYNGYTF.

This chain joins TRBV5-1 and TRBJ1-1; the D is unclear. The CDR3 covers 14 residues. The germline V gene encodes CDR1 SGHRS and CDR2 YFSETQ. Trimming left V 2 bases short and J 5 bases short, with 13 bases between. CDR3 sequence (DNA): TGCGCCAGCAGCTTCCTCTCTCCAGAAACTGAAGCTTTCTTT. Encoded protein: CASSFLSPETEAFF.

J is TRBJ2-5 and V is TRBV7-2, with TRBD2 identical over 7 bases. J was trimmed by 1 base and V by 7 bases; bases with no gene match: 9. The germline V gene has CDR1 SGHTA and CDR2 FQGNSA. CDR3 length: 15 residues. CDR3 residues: CASTFVGGGQETQYF. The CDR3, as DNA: TGTGCCAGCACCTTTGTTGGGGGGGGCCAAGAGACCCAGTACTTC.

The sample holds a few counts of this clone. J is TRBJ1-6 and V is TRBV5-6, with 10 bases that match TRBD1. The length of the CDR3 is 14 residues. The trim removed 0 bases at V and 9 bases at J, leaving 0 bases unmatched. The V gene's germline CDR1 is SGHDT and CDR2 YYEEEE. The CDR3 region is CASSLGQGASPLHF. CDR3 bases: TGTGCCAGCAGCTTGGGACAGGGGGCTTCACCCCTCCACTTT.

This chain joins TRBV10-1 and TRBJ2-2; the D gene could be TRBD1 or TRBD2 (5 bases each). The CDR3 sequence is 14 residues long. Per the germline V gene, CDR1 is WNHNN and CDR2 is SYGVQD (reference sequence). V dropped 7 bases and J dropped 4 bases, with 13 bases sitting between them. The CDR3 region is CASIALGGTGELFF. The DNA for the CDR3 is TGCGCCAGCATTGCTCTTGGGGGCACCGGGGAGCTGTTTTTT.

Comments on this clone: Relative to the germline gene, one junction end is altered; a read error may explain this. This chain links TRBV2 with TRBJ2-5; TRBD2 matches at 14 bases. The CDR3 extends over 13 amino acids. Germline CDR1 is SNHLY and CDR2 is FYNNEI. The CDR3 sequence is CASSGLAGEAQYF. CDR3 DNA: TGTGCCAGCTCGGGACTAGCGGGAGAGGCCCAGTACTTC.

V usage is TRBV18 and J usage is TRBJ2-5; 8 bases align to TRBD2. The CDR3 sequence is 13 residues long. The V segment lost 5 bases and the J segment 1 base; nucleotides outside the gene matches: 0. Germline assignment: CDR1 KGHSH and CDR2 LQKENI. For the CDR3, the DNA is TGTGCCAGCTCAGGGACTAGCCAAGAGACCCAGTACTTC. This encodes CASSGTSQETQYF.

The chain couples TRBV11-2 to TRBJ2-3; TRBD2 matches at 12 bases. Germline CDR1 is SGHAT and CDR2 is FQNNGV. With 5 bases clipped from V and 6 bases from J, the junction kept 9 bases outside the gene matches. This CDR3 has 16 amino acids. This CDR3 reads CASSEGLAGGPDTQYF. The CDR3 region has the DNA TGTGCCAGCAGCGAAGGGCTAGCGGGGGGGCCGGATACGCAGTATTTT.

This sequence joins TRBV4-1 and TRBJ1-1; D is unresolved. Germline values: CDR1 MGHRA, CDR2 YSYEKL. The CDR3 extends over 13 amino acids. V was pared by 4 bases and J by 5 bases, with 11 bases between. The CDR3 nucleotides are TGCGCCAGCAGCCGAACCGGGGAGACTGAAGCTTTCTTT. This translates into CASSRTGETEAFF.

CDR3 region: CATVGQIRDQPQHF. The DNA of the CDR3 is TGTGCCACCGTCGGACAGATAAGGGATCAGCCCCAGCATTTT. J is TRBJ1-5 and V is TRBV6-1; TRBD1 is a possible D gene (6 bases). The germline V gene has CDR1 MNHNS and CDR2 SASEGT. The V gene lost 10 bases and the J gene lost 5 bases, with 18 bases spanning the gap. The CDR3 runs to 14 residues.

The DNA for the CDR3 is TGTGCCAGCAGCTTGCAGGACCTTCCCTCCTACGAGCAGTACTTC. This sequence encodes CASSLQDLPSYEQYF. J is TRBJ2-7 and V is TRBV5-4; D is unresolved. V lost 1 base and J lost 0, with 11 bases in between. Germline lookup yields CDR1 SGHNT and CDR2 YYREEE (reference sequence). This CDR3 contains 15 residues.

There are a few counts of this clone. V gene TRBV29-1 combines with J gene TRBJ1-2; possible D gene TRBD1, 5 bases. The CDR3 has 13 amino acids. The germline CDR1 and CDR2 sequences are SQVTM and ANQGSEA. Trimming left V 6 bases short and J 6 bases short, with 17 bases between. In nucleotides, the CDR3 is TGCAGCGTATCACGAGGGGATGAAAATGGCTACACCTTC. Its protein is CSVSRGDENGYTF. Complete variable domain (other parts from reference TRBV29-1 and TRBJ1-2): SAVISQKPSRDICQRGTSLTIQCQVDSQVTMMFWYRQQPGQSLTLIATANQGSEATYESGFVIDKFPISRPNLTFSTLTVSNMSPEDSSIYLCSVSRGDENGYTFGSGTRLTVV.

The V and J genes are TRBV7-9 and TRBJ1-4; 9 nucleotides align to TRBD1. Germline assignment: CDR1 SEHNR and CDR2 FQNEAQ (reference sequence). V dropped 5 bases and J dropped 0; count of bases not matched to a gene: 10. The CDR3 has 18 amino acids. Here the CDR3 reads CASSHSGTGQATNEKLFF. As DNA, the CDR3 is TGTGCCAGCAGCCACTCCGGGACAGGGCAGGCAACTAATGAAAAACTGTTTTTT.

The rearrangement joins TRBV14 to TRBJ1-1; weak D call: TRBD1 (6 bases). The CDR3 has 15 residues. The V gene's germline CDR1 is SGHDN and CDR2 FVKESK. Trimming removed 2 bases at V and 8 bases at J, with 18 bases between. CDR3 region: CASSQYYVSGEEAFF. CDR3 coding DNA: TGTGCCAGCAGCCAATATTACGTGTCAGGGGAAGAAGCTTTCTTT.

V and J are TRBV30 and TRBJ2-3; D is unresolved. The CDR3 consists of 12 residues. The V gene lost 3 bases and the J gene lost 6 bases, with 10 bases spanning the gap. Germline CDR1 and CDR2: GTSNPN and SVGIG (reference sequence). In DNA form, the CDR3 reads TGTGCCTGGAGCTTCCCCGGCGATACGCAGTATTTT. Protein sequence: CAWSFPGDTQYF.

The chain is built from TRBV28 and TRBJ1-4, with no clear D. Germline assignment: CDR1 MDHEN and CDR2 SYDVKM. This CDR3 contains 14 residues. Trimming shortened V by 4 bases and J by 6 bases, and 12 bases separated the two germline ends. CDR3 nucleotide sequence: TGTGCCAGCAGTTCGGGCGGGCAGGATGAAAAACTGTTTTTT. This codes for CASSSGGQDEKLFF.

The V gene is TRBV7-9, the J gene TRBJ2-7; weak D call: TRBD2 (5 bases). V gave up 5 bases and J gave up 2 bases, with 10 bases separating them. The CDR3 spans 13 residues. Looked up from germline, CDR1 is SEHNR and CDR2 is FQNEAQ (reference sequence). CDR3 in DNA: TGTGCCAGCAGCCTTTCTAGCACCTACGAGCAGTACTTC. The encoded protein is CASSLSSTYEQYF.

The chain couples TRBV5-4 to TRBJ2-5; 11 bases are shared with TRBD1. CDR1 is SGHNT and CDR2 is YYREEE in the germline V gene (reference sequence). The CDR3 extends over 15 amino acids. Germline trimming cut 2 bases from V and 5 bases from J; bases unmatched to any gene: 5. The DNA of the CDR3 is TGTGCCAGCAGCTTCGGACAGGGGGCGAAGGAGACCCAGTACTTC. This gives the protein CASSFGQGAKETQYF.

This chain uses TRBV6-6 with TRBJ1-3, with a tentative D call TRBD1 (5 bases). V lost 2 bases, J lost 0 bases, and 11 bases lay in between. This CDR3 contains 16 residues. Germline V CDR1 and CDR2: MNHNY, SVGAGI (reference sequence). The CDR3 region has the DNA TGTGCCAGCAGTTACGGTCAGGGCGGCTCTGGAAACACCATATATTTT. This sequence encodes CASSYGQGGSGNTIYF.

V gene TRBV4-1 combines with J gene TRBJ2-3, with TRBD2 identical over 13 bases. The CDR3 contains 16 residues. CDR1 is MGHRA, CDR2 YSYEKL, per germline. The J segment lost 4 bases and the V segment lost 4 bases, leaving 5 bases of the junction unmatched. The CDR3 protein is CASSRTSGGVSDTQYF. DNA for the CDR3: TGCGCCAGCAGCCGTACTAGCGGGGGGGTTTCAGATACGCAGTATTTT.

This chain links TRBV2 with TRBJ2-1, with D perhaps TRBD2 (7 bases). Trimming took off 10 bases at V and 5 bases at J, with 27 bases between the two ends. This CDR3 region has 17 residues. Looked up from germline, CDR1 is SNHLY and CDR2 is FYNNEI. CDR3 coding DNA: TGTGCCACCGCCGTGGTCAAAGGGGGGAGGGAGCACAATGAGCAGTTCTTC. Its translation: CATAVVKGGREHNEQFF.

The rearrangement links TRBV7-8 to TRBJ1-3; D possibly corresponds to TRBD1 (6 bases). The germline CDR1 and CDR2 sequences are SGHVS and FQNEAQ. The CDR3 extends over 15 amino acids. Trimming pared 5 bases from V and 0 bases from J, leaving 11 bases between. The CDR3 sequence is CASSAGVSSGNTIYF. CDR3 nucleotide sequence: TGTGCCAGCAGCGCAGGGGTTAGCTCTGGAAACACCATATATTTT. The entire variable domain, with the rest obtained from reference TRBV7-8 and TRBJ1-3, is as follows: GAGVSQSPRYKVAKRGQDVALRCDPISGHVSLFWYQQALGQGPEFLTYFQNEAQLDKSGLPSDRFFAERPEGSVSTLKIQRTQQEDSAVYLCASSAGVSSGNTIYFGEGSWLTVV.

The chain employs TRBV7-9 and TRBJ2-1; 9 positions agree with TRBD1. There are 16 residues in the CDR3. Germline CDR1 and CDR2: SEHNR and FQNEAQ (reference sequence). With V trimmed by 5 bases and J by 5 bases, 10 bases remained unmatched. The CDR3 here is CASSPVGTGKHNEQFF. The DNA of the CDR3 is TGTGCCAGCAGCCCAGTGGGGACAGGGAAACACAATGAGCAGTTCTTC.